One and the same sample provided the 14 T cell receptor beta chains below, sequenced in a study of T cells after yellow fever vaccination. MiXCR, applied by TCRdb to the 5' RACE reads, yields one record per CDR3 protein. The data show roughly 350,000 distinct CDR3 sequences, with approximately 4% seen just once and 20% to 25% held by the top ten. Specimen: PBMCs, collected 5 days after the yellow fever booster vaccination. The receptors were sampled from a young man who received the YFV17D yellow fever vaccine.

This clonotype was detected many times. The V and J genes are TRBV20-1 and TRBJ2-1, with D unresolved. The CDR3 has 13 amino acids. Trimming stripped 5 bases from V and 10 bases from J, with 18 bases between. Germline V gene lookup returns CDR1 DFQATT and CDR2 SNEGSKA (reference sequence). CDR3 region: CSAFELDANEQFF. CDR3 coding DNA: TGCAGTGCTTTCGAGCTAGATGCTAACGAGCAGTTCTTC.

The table lists this clonotype with a few counts. The rearrangement uses TRBV23-1 and TRBJ1-4; 7 nucleotides agree with TRBD1. TRBV23-1 is known as an ORF, though its function is uncertain. V was pared by 3 bases and J by 8 bases, with 9 bases of the junction left unmatched. The CDR3 is 15 amino acids. The CDR3 coding sequence is TGCGCCAGCAGTCACTTGTACAGGGGTCGCGAAAAACTGTTTTTT. Translating gives CASSHLYRGREKLFF.

The chain recombines TRBV12-3 or TRBV12-4 with TRBJ2-7; 9 nucleotides agree with TRBD1. J lost 2 bases, V lost 7 bases, and 15 bases had no gene match. The CDR3 is made up of 17 amino acids. The CDR3 bases are TGTGCCAGCACTTCGGGACAGGGCCGAAGGGGGACCTACGAGCAGTACTTC. The encoded protein is CASTSGQGRRGTYEQYF.

This clonotype has a handful of counts. The chain has TRBV20-1 and TRBJ1-5; D not certain. Germline V gene lookup returns CDR1 DFQATT and CDR2 SNEGSKA (reference sequence). Trimming removed 1 base from V and 2 bases from J, with 6 bases in between. This CDR3 has 13 amino acids. The CDR3 DNA reads TGCAGTGCTAGAGGAGGTGGCAATCAGCCCCAGCATTTT. It specifies CSARGGGNQPQHF.

This clonotype was observed a few times. The chain has TRBV5-1 and TRBJ2-5; no reliable D call. The V end lost 4 bases, the J end lost 2 bases, and 18 bases lay between the germline ends. The germline V gene encodes CDR1 SGHRS and CDR2 YFSETQ. The CDR3 runs 16 residues. The CDR3 protein is CASSPPNSAGQETQYF. The CDR3 DNA reads as TGCGCCAGCAGCCCTCCCAATAGTGCCGGTCAAGAGACCCAGTACTTC.

This clonotype was picked up a small number of times. The chain employs TRBV6-1 and TRBJ2-7, with a weak D call TRBD1 (5 bases). The CDR3 spans 14 residues. The germline V gene encodes CDR1 MNHNS and CDR2 SASEGT. V dropped 3 bases and J dropped 4 bases, with 13 bases sitting between them. The CDR3 DNA reads TGTGCCAGCAGTGATCAGGGTTTGTCTTACGAGCAGTACGTC. Encoded protein: CASSDQGLSYEQYV.

Remarks on this clonotype: At one end, the junction sequence differs from germline, possibly due to a read error. This rearrangement joins TRBV7-7 to TRBJ2-5, with TRBD2 matching 15 bases. The CDR3 totals 16 residues. Germline V CDR1 and CDR2: SSHAT, FNYEAQ (reference sequence). CDR3 region: CASSLGTSGGTETQYF. CDR3 in DNA: TGTGCTAGCAGCTTAGGGACTAGCGGGGGGACAGAGACCCAGTACTTC. Full variable domain (remainder filled in from reference TRBV7-7 and TRBJ2-5): GAGVSQSPRYKVTKRGQDVTLRCDPISSHATLYWYQQALGQGPEFLTYFNYEAQPDKSGLPSDRFSAERPEGSISTLTIQRTEQRDSAMYRCASSLGTSGGTETQYFGPGTRLLVL.

This clonotype was seen more than once but under ten times. The rearrangement links TRBV7-9 to TRBJ2-5; possibly TRBD1 for D (5 bases). V lost 5 bases, J lost 5 bases, and 21 bases lay in between. The length of the CDR3 is 16 residues. Germline V gene lookup returns CDR1 SEHNR and CDR2 FQNEAQ (reference sequence). The CDR3 DNA reads as TGTGCCAGCAGCCCCAATGGGGTGCGCCCAGGGGAGACCCAGTACTTC. This codes for CASSPNGVRPGETQYF.

The V gene is TRBV9, the J gene TRBJ2-2; D possibly uses TRBD1 or TRBD2 (5 bases each). V lost 0 bases to trimming and J lost 6 bases, with 12 bases between them. Germline V gene sequence: CDR1 SGDLS, CDR2 YYNGEE. This CDR3 has 15 residues. The CDR3, as DNA: TGTGCCAGCAGCGTAGGGACTCTAGGGGCCGGGGAGCTGTTTTTT. As protein: CASSVGTLGAGELFF.

The sample holds many counts of this clonotype. The gene calls are TRBV3-1 and TRBJ2-5, with a weak D call TRBD2 (5 bases). The CDR3 consists of 16 residues. The germline V gene encodes CDR1 LGHDT and CDR2 YNNKEL (reference sequence). Trimming removed 4 bases from V and 0 bases from J, with 15 bases in between. The CDR3 spells CASSLRTDSYQETQYF. CDR3 nucleotides: TGTGCCAGCAGCCTGAGGACGGACTCGTACCAAGAGACCCAGTACTTC.

This clonotype was seen many times. The chain employs TRBV4-1 and TRBJ1-1; D remains ambiguous. This CDR3 contains 13 residues. V gave up 0 bases and J gave up 8 bases, with 10 bases separating them. The germline V gene encodes CDR1 MGHRA and CDR2 YSYEKL. The CDR3 reads CASSQERGGEAFF. The CDR3 DNA reads as TGCGCCAGCAGCCAAGAACGCGGAGGGGAAGCTTTCTTT.

This clonotype has a handful of counts. This chain connects TRBV20-1 to TRBJ1-2; a possible D gene is TRBD1 (5 bases). CDR1 and CDR2 (germline): DFQATT, SNEGSKA (reference sequence). The CDR3 contains 11 residues. The ends were cut back, 3 bases at V and 3 bases at J, with 5 bases in the middle. CDR3 residues: CSARTDYGYTF. In nucleotides, the CDR3 is TGCAGTGCTAGGACAGACTATGGCTACACCTTC.

The table lists this clonotype with a few counts. The rearrangement links TRBV13 to TRBJ1-1, with D hard to call. Germline CDR1 and CDR2: PRHDT and FYEKMQ (reference sequence). V was clipped by 2 bases and J by 8 bases, with 6 bases between them. The CDR3 runs to 11 residues. CDR3 in DNA: TGTGCCAGCAGCTTAAAGATGGAAGCTTTCTTT. Translating gives CASSLKMEAFF.

The chain uses TRBV12-3 or TRBV12-4 and TRBJ1-2, with 10 nucleotides matching TRBD1. This CDR3 is built from 12 residues. After removal of 6 bases from V and 9 bases from J, the junction contained 4 bases not matched to a gene. CDR3 protein: CASRTGGWSYTF. CDR3 DNA sequence: TGTGCCAGCAGGACAGGGGGCTGGAGCTACACCTTC.